The 20 T cell receptor beta chains presented below share a single source sample, sequenced in a study of T cell responses to AZD1222 COVID-19 vaccine. Profiled with immunoSEQ multiplex PCR; TCRdb holds only in-frame clones, not every one. Here the sample spans roughly 120,000 clones, approximately 88% being singletons. The material sequenced was peripheral blood, taken on day 0 of AZD1222 vaccination. These receptors all stem from an adult in good health.

The V call is TRBV7-3, the J call TRBJ1-5; maybe TRBD1 (5 bases). With 5 bases removed from V and 6 bases from J, the gap between germline ends came to 23 bases. In germline, CDR1 is SGHTA, CDR2 FQGTGA. The CDR3 sequence is 17 residues long. The CDR3 reads CASSILPPGMTVQPQHF. The CDR3 bases are TGTGCCAGCAGCATACTCCCCCCGGGGATGACAGTTCAGCCCCAGCATTTT.

This clone was counted once. The chain recombines TRBV21-1 with TRBJ1-1. TRBV21-1 has pseudogene status. This CDR3 has 9 amino acids. This CDR3 reads CASSKGSDF. CDR3 nucleotide sequence: TGTGCCAGCAGCAAAGGGTCCGACTTT.

The chain links TRBV5-1 to TRBJ2-1; D possibly matches TRBD1 or TRBD2 (6 bases each). The germline V gene encodes CDR1 SGHRS and CDR2 YFSETQ. CDR3 length: 14 amino acids. With 2 bases removed from V and 10 bases from J, the gap between germline ends came to 16 bases. CDR3 amino acids: CASSFGGLVREQFF. CDR3 DNA: TGCGCCAGCAGCTTTGGGGGGCTAGTGCGAGAGCAGTTCTTC. The variable domain in full, with the rest retrieved from reference TRBV5-1 and TRBJ2-1, is KAGVTQTPRYLIKTRGQQVTLSCSPISGHRSVSWYQQTPGQGLQFLFEYFSETQRNKGNFPGRFSGRQFSNSRSEMNVSTLELGDSALYLCASSFGGLVREQFFGPGTRLTVL.

The chain joins TRBV7-2 to TRBJ2-1; no firm D call. The CDR3 runs 15 residues. V was shortened by 5 bases and J by 4 bases, with 15 bases between the two germline ends. Looked up from germline, CDR1 is SGHTA and CDR2 is FQGNSA. Here the CDR3 reads CASSLTWSGYNEQFF. CDR3 DNA: TGTGCCAGCAGCCTGACGTGGTCAGGTTACAATGAGCAGTTCTTC.

This clone was detected a few times. This rearrangement joins TRBV19 to TRBJ1-2; D gene unclear. V was shortened by 3 bases and J by 6 bases, with 11 bases between the two germline ends. This CDR3 is built from 13 residues. CDR1 is LNHDA, CDR2 SQIVND, per germline (reference sequence). The CDR3 DNA follows: TGTGCCAGTAGTATGAGGCAGGCCGATGGCTACACCTTC. It yields the protein CASSMRQADGYTF.

V and J are TRBV27 and TRBJ2-3; D tentatively reads TRBD1 or TRBD2 (6 bases each). This CDR3 has 13 residues. Trimming pared 7 bases from V and 6 bases from J, leaving 14 bases between. Germline lookup yields CDR1 MNHEY and CDR2 SMNVEV (reference sequence). The CDR3 is CASNGGRRDTQYF. CDR3 coding DNA: TGTGCCAGCAACGGGGGCCGGCGGGATACGCAGTATTTT.

J is TRBJ2-5 and V is TRBV14, with D possibly matching TRBD2 (5 bases). Looked up from germline, CDR1 is SGHDN and CDR2 is FVKESK. The V and J ends lost 4 bases and 2 bases respectively, with 20 bases between them. The length of the CDR3 is 17 residues. CDR3 DNA sequence: TGTGCCAGCAGCCGAATCCCTAGCTGGAATGGACAAGAGACCCAGTACTTC. Its translation is CASSRIPSWNGQETQYF.

This chain joins TRBV18 and TRBJ1-2, with D unclear. Per the germline V gene, CDR1 is KGHSH and CDR2 is LQKENI. This CDR3 comprises 13 residues. Trimming took off 0 bases at V and 0 bases at J, with 2 bases between the two ends. The CDR3 sequence is CASSPPANYGYTF. The CDR3, as DNA: TGTGCCAGCTCACCACCTGCTAACTATGGCTACACCTTC.

This clone was found a few times. The chain combines TRBV6-2 or TRBV6-3 with TRBJ1-1; D may be TRBD1 (6 bases). CDR3 length: 14 amino acids. The germline CDR1 and CDR2 sequences are MNHEY and SVGEGT. The V end was cut by 0 bases, the J end by 4 bases, with 9 bases between. Here the CDR3 reads CASSYSTGLTEAFF. CDR3 sequence (DNA): TGTGCCAGCAGTTACTCGACAGGCCTCACTGAAGCTTTCTTT.

The V and J genes are TRBV6-5 and TRBJ1-5; D remains unclear. Germline V gives CDR1 MNHEY, CDR2 SVGAGI. V was shortened by 6 bases and J by 2 bases, with 14 bases between the two germline ends. This CDR3 contains 15 residues. The CDR3 bases are TGTGCCAGCAGGATTAGGGCAAGAGGCAATCAGCCCCAGCATTTT. Its protein is CASRIRARGNQPQHF.

The chain uses TRBV4-1 and TRBJ1-1; D not certain. Trimming pared 4 bases from V and 5 bases from J, leaving 11 bases between. In germline, CDR1 is MGHRA, CDR2 YSYEKL. This CDR3 is built from 13 residues. The CDR3 nucleotides are TGCGCCAGCAGCCCCCATGTTGGAACTGAAGCTTTCTTT. This sequence encodes CASSPHVGTEAFF.

Comments on this clone: Other DNA sequences in the same sample also yield this CDR3. The chain combines TRBV7-6 with TRBJ1-1, with D possibly being TRBD1 (5 bases). CDR1 is SGHVS and CDR2 is FNYEAQ in the germline V gene. V dropped 1 base and J dropped 2 bases, with 11 bases sitting between them. This CDR3 comprises 15 residues. The CDR3 nucleotides read TGTGCCAGCAGCTTAGGTTCAGGGCCTAACACTGAAGCTTTCTTT. Translating gives CASSLGSGPNTEAFF.

The chain has TRBV7-6 and TRBJ1-3; TRBD1 agrees at 8 bases. V shed 1 base, J shed 4 bases, and the junction held 3 bases outside the gene matches. Germline V lookup: CDR1 SGHVS, CDR2 FNYEAQ. The CDR3 loop spans 15 amino acids. The CDR3 nucleotides are TGTGCCAGCAGCTTAGGGGGACAGGTGGGAAACACCATATATTTT. As protein: CASSLGGQVGNTIYF. Together with reference TRBV7-6 and TRBJ1-3, the CDR3 gives the full variable domain: GAGVSQSPRYKVTKRGQDVALRCDPISGHVSLYWYRQALGQGPEFLTYFNYEAQQDKSGLPNDRFSAERPEGSISTLTIQRTEQRDSAMYRCASSLGGQVGNTIYFGEGSWLTVV.

The V gene is TRBV6-5, the J gene TRBJ2-3; no reliable D call. The V end was cut by 0 bases, the J end by 6 bases, with 13 bases between. CDR3 length equals 15 residues. Germline CDR1 and CDR2: MNHEY and SVGAGI. CDR3 in amino acids: CASSYSRSLRDTQYF. CDR3 coding DNA: TGTGCCAGCAGTTACTCGAGGAGCCTGAGGGATACGCAGTATTTT.

The chain employs TRBV2 and TRBJ1-5; TRBD1 matches at 8 bases. This CDR3 comprises 13 residues. Germline CDR1 and CDR2: SNHLY and FYNNEI. V shed 6 bases and J 9 bases; nucleotides not matched to a gene: 7. The CDR3 nucleotides are TGTGCCAGCAGGGGACAGGCCCTCCGGCCCCAGCATTTT. Amino acids: CASRGQALRPQHF.

The chain uses TRBV7-9 and TRBJ1-1; D gene ambiguous. The CDR3 runs 15 residues. Trimming pared 4 bases from V and 4 bases from J, leaving 16 bases between. CDR1 and CDR2 from the germline V gene are SEHNR and FQNEAQ (reference sequence). In nucleotides, the CDR3 is TGTGCCAGCAGCTCAACTCCGGGCAGGCGCACTGAAGCTTTCTTT. Amino acid sequence: CASSSTPGRRTEAFF.

The V call is TRBV27, the J call TRBJ1-5; weak D call: TRBD1 (6 bases). This CDR3 is built from 16 residues. Trimming pared 1 base from V and 6 bases from J, leaving 16 bases between. Germline lookup yields CDR1 MNHEY and CDR2 SMNVEV (reference sequence). The CDR3 region is CASSLWGRGLGQPQHF. The DNA for the CDR3 is TGTGCCAGCAGTTTATGGGGCAGGGGCCTCGGTCAGCCCCAGCATTTT.

This clone has only one observation. CDR3 nucleotide sequence: TGTGCCAGCAGCTTTTCCGGGACAGGGGGAACCGAAGCTTTCTTT. Its protein is CASSFSGTGGTEAFF. The J gene is TRBJ1-1, the V gene TRBV5-4; 11 bases match TRBD1. CDR3 length equals 15 residues. Germline CDR1 reads SGHNT; CDR2 reads YYREEE (reference sequence). The V and J ends lost 2 bases and 8 bases, in that order; junction bases with no gene match: 8.

The DNA for the CDR3 is TGTGCCTGGAGTGTACGGACTAGCGGGGGGTTCACAGATACGCAGTATTTT. Its translation is CAWSVRTSGGFTDTQYF. The chain is built from TRBV30 and TRBJ2-3, with 14 bases that match TRBD2. This CDR3 is 17 amino acids long. Trimming removed 0 bases from V and 2 bases from J; junction bases left unmatched: 4. Per the germline V gene, CDR1 is GTSNPN and CDR2 is SVGIG (reference sequence).

This chain joins TRBV18 and TRBJ1-3; no clear D. This CDR3 has 14 residues. CDR1 KGHSH and CDR2 LQKENI come from the germline V gene. V lost 3 bases and J 0 bases, leaving 6 bases between the germline ends. CDR3 in amino acids: CASSPLSSGNTIYF. The DNA of the CDR3 is TGTGCCAGCTCACCCCTTAGCTCTGGAAACACCATATATTTT.